This T cell receptor (beta chain) was found in a study of monozygotic twins with inflammatory bowel disease. Template switching incorporated UMIs with a 6-nucleotide sample barcode. Following a re-call of the 5' RACE reads, TCRdb has one entry per CDR3 protein and lacks DNA. The table for this sample gives around 210,000 distinct CDR3 sequences. Sequenced material: blood. This receptor was obtained from a human donor with ulcerative colitis or Crohn's disease, or a healthy co-twin of an affected twin (not recorded which).

CDR3 protein: CASSPSPGLAPSYEQYF. The chain carries TRBV12-3 or TRBV12-4 and TRBJ2-7; checking the TCRdb D call of TRBD2 is not possible without DNA. This CDR3 comprises 17 residues.